Listed below are T cell receptor beta chains from one sample, sequenced in a study of spatial heterogeneity in lung cancer. TCRdb analysed the 5' RACE reads with MiXCR anew, one entry per CDR3 protein. Of 39,000 or so distinct CDR3 sequences in the sample, around 7.2% are singletons; the top ten hold under 30%. This specimen was PBMCs, taken at surgery. Source of these receptors: a male donor with early-stage non-small cell lung cancer. Both conserved end residues are part of each CDR3. D genes are given only for firm matches. Size tells how often a clone was seen (once, few, many) or the class of an expanded clone, and some rows leave it out.

TRBJ1-5 | TRBV2 | many | NA | TGTGCCAGCAGTGATCAGGGTACGGGCAATCAGCCCCAGCATTTT | CASSDQGTGNQPQHF
TRBJ2-5 | TRBV7-3 | few | TRBD1 | TGTGCCAGCAGCTTAAACCCAGGGGGCGTGGAGACCCAGTACTTC | CASSLNPGGVETQYF
TRBJ2-1 | TRBV5-1 | many | NA | TGCGCCAGCAGCTTGGGTGACAGCCGGTACAATGAGCAGTTCTTC | CASSLGDSRYNEQFF
TRBJ2-5 | TRBV29-1 | many | NA | TGCAGCGTCACTCACCGGTTCGGCAGCCCGGGACAAGAGACCCAGTACTTC | CSVTHRFGSPGQETQYF
TRBJ1-5 | TRBV7-2 | medium-sized | NA | TGTGCCAGCAGCTTAGAACAGGGATTGAATCAGCCCCAGCATTTT | CASSLEQGLNQPQHF
TRBJ2-1 | TRBV7-6 | few | TRBD2 | TGTGCCAGCAGCGTCCTCGCCAGCGGGGGGGCAGATGAGCAGTTCTTC | CASSVLASGGADEQFF
TRBJ1-2 | TRBV6-2/TRBV6-3 | many | NA | TGTGCCTGCGCAGCCGGACAGACCTATGGCTACACCTTC | CACAAGQTYGYTF
TRBJ1-1 | TRBV7-9 | NA | NA | TGTGCCAGCAGCCTCGGAGCGGTCAGCGCTGAAGCTTTCTTT | CASSLGAVSAEAFF
TRBJ1-1 | TRBV11-2 | many | NA | TGTGCCAGCAGGATCCCGGGAGGTCAAAGGACCACTGAAGCTTTCTTT | CASRIPGGQRTTEAFF
TRBJ2-4 | TRBV6-2/TRBV6-3 | few | TRBD2 | TGTGCCAGCAGCCTTTTCGGGGGGGATAGGAACATTCAGTACTTC | CASSLFGGDRNIQYF
TRBJ2-1 | TRBV20-1 | few | TRBD2 | TGCAGTGCTAGAGACCTGCGGGGGGGCCCCTACAATGAGCAGTTCTTC | CSARDLRGGPYNEQFF
TRBJ2-1 | TRBV6-2/TRBV6-3 | NA | TRBD2 | TGTGCCAGCACTTCAAAGCGGGGGGGCTACAATGAGCAGTTCTTC | CASTSKRGGYNEQFF
TRBJ2-5 | TRBV11-2 | few | NA | TGTGCCAGCAGCTTAGGGTGGCGAGAGACCCAGTACTTC | CASSLGWRETQYF
TRBJ2-7 | TRBV2 | many | NA | TGTGCCAGCAGTGAACCCCGCCGCGGGGAGCAGTACTTC | CASSEPRRGEQYF
TRBJ1-6 | TRBV7-2 | many | NA | TGTGCCAGCAGCTCCCCCGGGACAAATAATTCACCCCTCCACTTT | CASSSPGTNNSPLHF
TRBJ1-5 | TRBV20-1 | many | TRBD1 | TGCAGTGCTAGACGACAGGGGAGCAATCAGCCCCAGCATTTT | CSARRQGSNQPQHF
TRBJ2-7 | TRBV4-2 | many | TRBD2 | TGTGCCAGCAGCCCCCGGGGGGGGCTCGAGCAGTACTTC | CASSPRGGLEQYF
TRBJ1-4 | TRBV6-5 | NA | NA | TGTGCCAGCAGTTACTCCCGGAGGACTAATGAAAAACTGTTTTTT | CASSYSRRTNEKLFF
TRBJ2-3 | TRBV7-9 | few | NA | TGTGCCAGCAGCTTGAGTGCCGGGTGGGATACGCAGTATTTT | CASSLSAGWDTQYF
TRBJ2-3 | TRBV7-2 | many | NA | TGTGCCAGCAGCTTGAGGGTAGATACGCAGTATTTT | CASSLRVDTQYF
TRBJ1-6 | TRBV10-2 | few | NA | TGCGCCAGCAGGCAGGGACATTCACCCCTCCACTTT | CASRQGHSPLHF
TRBJ2-1 | TRBV20-1 | few | TRBD1 | TGCAGTGCTCCACGACAGGGATTCTACAATGAGCAGTTCTTC | CSAPRQGFYNEQFF
TRBJ1-2 | TRBV7-9 | many | TRBD1 | TGTGCCAGCAGCAGCCCAGGGGGCGGTGGCTACACCTTC | CASSSPGGGGYTF
TRBJ2-1 | TRBV6-2/TRBV6-3 | many | NA | TGTGCCAGCAGTTATGCGGCGCACGCTCCCAACAATGAGCAGTTCTTC | CASSYAAHAPNNEQFF
TRBJ2-5 | TRBV11-3 | many | TRBD2 | TGTGCCAGCAGCTACACAGTCCTAGCGGGAGGTCTGAGTTTGGTCCAAGAGACCCAGTACTTC | CASSYTVLAGGLSLVQETQYF
TRBJ1-6 | TRBV7-3 | many | NA | TGTGCCAGCAGCCCCCAGGGAGGGTTAGGTTCACCCCTCCACTTT | CASSPQGGLGSPLHF
TRBJ1-5 | TRBV6-5 | many | NA | TGTGCCAGCAGAGTAAATAGCAATCAGCCCCAGCATTTT | CASRVNSNQPQHF
TRBJ1-6 | TRBV7-2 | few | NA | TGTGCCAGCAGCTTTGACAGCGGTAATTCACCCCTCCACTTT | CASSFDSGNSPLHF
TRBJ2-7 | TRBV27 | many | NA | TGTGCCAGCAAAAAACTTGGGACCGTAGGGTCCTACGAGCAGTACTTC | CASKKLGTVGSYEQYF
TRBJ2-5 | TRBV7-2 | many | NA | TGTGCCAGCAGCACAAACTCCGCCGAGACCCAGTACTTC | CASSTNSAETQYF
TRBJ1-5 | TRBV2 | many | NA | TGTGCCAGCAGTGGGCAGGGCAATCAGCCCCAGCATTTT | CASSGQGNQPQHF
TRBJ2-7 | TRBV27 | NA | NA | TGTGCCAGCTTTTCTATCTCCTACGAGCAGTACTTC | CASFSISYEQYF
TRBJ2-1 | TRBV29-1 | many | NA | TGCAGCGTTGACTGGCAGAGCCTTAATGAGCAGTTCTTC | CSVDWQSLNEQFF
TRBJ2-1 | TRBV7-2 | few | TRBD2 | TGTGCCAGCAGCTTAGTCGGGACTAGCGGGGCCGATGAGCAGTTCTTC | CASSLVGTSGADEQFF
TRBJ2-2 | TRBV18 | many | NA | TGTGCCAGTTCCTATGACGCCGGGGAGCTGTTTTTT | CASSYDAGELFF
TRBJ2-1 | TRBV20-1 | NA | TRBD2 | TGCAGTGCCACTAGCGGGGGGCCTTCCTACAATGAGCAGTTCTTC | CSATSGGPSYNEQFF
TRBJ2-2 | TRBV7-8 | few | TRBD1 | TGTGCCATTCAGGGGGCGAACACCGGGGAGCTGTTTTTT | CAIQGANTGELFF
TRBJ2-3 | TRBV5-5 | few | NA | TGTGCCAGCAGTCCCCGGACAGACACTATTCAGTATTTT | CASSPRTDTIQYF
TRBJ2-3 | TRBV7-9 | many | TRBD2 | TGTGCCAGCGGACTAGCGCGCACCACAGATACGCAGTATTTT | CASGLARTTDTQYF
TRBJ2-3 | TRBV12-3/TRBV12-4 | many | NA | TGTGCCAGCAGTGGCCCACCTACGGGACTCGCCAAGGCAGATACGCAGTATTTT | CASSGPPTGLAKADTQYF
TRBJ1-1 | TRBV19 | NA | TRBD1 | TGTGCCGGTAGTATAGGACAGGCACTGAACACTGAAGCTTTCTTT | CAGSIGQALNTEAFF
TRBJ1-6 | TRBV27 | once | TRBD1 | TGTGCCAGCAGCCTTCGGACAGGCGGTAATTCACCCCTCCACTTT | CASSLRTGGNSPLHF
TRBJ1-1 | TRBV5-1 | many | NA | TGCGCCATCAGGCGGACGGAGAACACTGAAGCTTTCTTT | CAIRRTENTEAFF